This T cell receptor (beta chain) was documented in a study of control samples from healthy donors and cancer patients. Measured with immunoSEQ multiplex PCR; TCRdb has only the in-frame clones, and not every one. The profile shows tens of thousands of clones, just over 90% of them singletons. This CDR3 is 14 amino acids long. Germline loops: CDR1 MNHEY, CDR2 SVGAGI. V lost 5 bases and J 1 base, leaving 11 bases between the germline ends. The TCR sequence derives from a woman aged 25 to 39 in good health. Sequencing was performed on blood. The V gene is TRBV6-5, the J gene TRBJ1-1; possibly TRBD1 for D (6 bases). Written as DNA, the CDR3 is TGTGCCAGCAGTCTCAGAGGGGGGAACACTGAAGCTTTCTTT. This encodes CASSLRGGNTEAFF.